This T cell receptor beta chain was sequenced during a study of blood T cells in healthy people across ages. This clonotype was seen more than once but under ten times. The germline V gene has CDR1 SGDLS and CDR2 YYNGEE. This CDR3 is 14 amino acids long. With a J-beta primer mix and a sample-barcoded 5' primer, a second PCR ran about 7 to 11 cycles. Each cDNA molecule received a tag from a template-switch adaptor that had 12 random nucleotides. A single record per CDR3 protein comes from TCRdb applying MiXCR to the 5' RACE reads. The data contain 1.8 million or so distinct CDR3 sequences, 39% of them singletons.

The receptor was isolated from a human donor in good health. Sequenced sample: blood. The rearrangement uses TRBV9 and TRBJ2-4, with 9 nucleotides matching TRBD1. The end of the DNA aligns better with TRBJ2-7, so the J call may be wrong. The CDR3 DNA follows: TGTGCCAGCAAGGGGACAGGGAACACCTACGAGCAGTACTTC. Protein: CASKGTGNTYEQYF.